This T cell receptor (beta chain) was documented in a study of cytomegalovirus exposure and HLA in healthy donors. This clone showed up just once. This CDR3 has 13 residues. Germline-derived CDR1 and CDR2 are GTSNPN and SVGIG (reference sequence). V was pared by 3 bases and J by 4 bases, with 7 bases between. The repertoire was sequenced with immunoSEQ multiplex PCR; TCRdb's copy has only in-frame clones and lacks some. Of some 60,000 clones listed, approximately 96% are singletons. Sequenced sample: PBMCs. This chain connects TRBV30 to TRBJ2-6; D is uncertain. The source of this sequence is a man aged 18 to 35 in good health and CMV-seronegative. CDR3 protein: CAWRGLGANVLTF. The CDR3 bases are TGTGCCTGGAGGGGCCTGGGGGCCAACGTCCTGACTTTC.